This T cell receptor beta chain was sequenced during a study of blood T cell repertoires in COVID-19. Whole-study context: From the United States, Italy and Spain came samples of acute and convalescent COVID-19. In each case, the material was cDNA or gDNA derived from T cells, B-cell-depleted T cells, or PBMCs.

Authors' methods: Nucleated cell counts were estimated from reference gene primer amplification. Here immunoSEQ multiplex PCR was the method, and the copy in TCRdb shows in-frame clones only, minus some. From that table come the V and J calls and clone size; the DNA was used to work out D and trimming. The profile shows approximately 300,000 clones, around four fifths of them singletons. V lost 7 bases and J lost 3, with 10 bases in between. The CDR3 has 13 residues. CDR1 is MNHNY and CDR2 is SVGAGI in the germline V gene (reference sequence). This TCR was recovered from a woman aged 50 to 60 with acute or convalescent COVID-19. This chain links TRBV6-6 with TRBJ1-5, with D possibly being TRBD1 (5 bases). The sequenced sample was peripheral blood. CDR3 nucleotides: TGTGCCAGCATCACAGGCAACAATCAGCCCCAGCATTTT. Translation gives CASITGNNQPQHF.